A selection of T cell receptor beta chains follows, all from one sample in a study of T cell repertoires in cytomegalovirus infection. TCRdb re-called the reads with MiXCR, one entry per CDR3 protein. The data contain some 920,000 distinct CDR3 sequences, roughly 31% of them singletons. Which antigens these TCRs recognize remains unknown. Material: cultured CD8+ T cells from PBMCs, obtained from culture after CMV antigen stimulation. All receptors come from a human donor in good health (CMV status not recorded). Some clones in this sample may be carry-over from other donors' samples. The CDR3 runs from the conserved cysteine through the conserved F or W. The D gene is left open where the match is weak. Only some rows state a clone size, as once, few, many or a class for expanded clones.

size	length	D	V	J	DNA	CDR3
-	17	-	TRBV25-1	TRBJ2-2	TGTGCCAGCAGTGCTTTTCCCAGAGACGTGAACACCGGGGAGCTGTTTTTT	CASSAFPRDVNTGELFF
-	15	TRBD1	TRBV18	TRBJ1-2	TGTGCCAGCTCCCGGCCCCAACAGGGGCGCTATGGCTACACCTTC	CASSRPQQGRYGYTF
-	15	-	TRBV28	TRBJ1-3	TGTGCCAGCACCTCCCCCCAGGACTCTGGAAACACCATATATTTT	CASTSPQDSGNTIYF
-	17	-	TRBV7-9	TRBJ2-5	TGTGCCAGCAGCTTAGCGGGGATCGTTAACGTCCGGGAGACCCAGTACTTC	CASSLAGIVNVRETQYF
-	15	-	TRBV6-1	TRBJ2-1	TGTGCCAGCAGTTCCTCAGGCCCCCCCTACAATGAGCAGTTCTTC	CASSSSGPPYNEQFF
many	14	-	TRBV7-9	TRBJ1-1	TGTGCCAGCAGCTCTAGCGGACAGAACACTGAAGCTTTCTTT	CASSSSGQNTEAFF
-	14	TRBD2	TRBV2	TRBJ2-2	TGTGCCAGCAGCGGGGGGGTGAACACCGGGGAGCTGTTTTTT	CASSGGVNTGELFF
-	17	-	TRBV4-1	TRBJ2-2	TGCGCCAGCAGCAATATGGGGGGGGGGGCCCCCCCCGGGGAGCTGTTTTTT	CASSNMGGGAPPGELFF
few	13	-	TRBV19	TRBJ1-2	TGTGCCAGTAGTGGTTCGAAGGTGGATGGCTACACCTTC	CASSGSKVDGYTF
-	12	-	TRBV7-9	TRBJ1-1	TGTGTCAGCAGCGCCTCGGAGAATGAAGCTTTCTTT	CVSSASENEAFF
few	13	-	TRBV12-3/TRBV12-4	TRBJ2-7	TGTGCCAGCAGTTTCTCATCTCCCTACGAGCAGTACTTC	CASSFSSPYEQYF
few	15	TRBD1	TRBV6-2/TRBV6-3	TRBJ2-3	TGTGCCAGCAGAGTGGACAGGCGCCGCACAGATACGCAGTATTTT	CASRVDRRRTDTQYF
few	16	TRBD1	TRBV7-6	TRBJ2-1	TGTGCCAGCAGCTCGCCCGGGACAGGGAGGTTCCCCAAGCAGTTCTTC	CASSSPGTGRFPKQFF
-	11	-	TRBV5-1	TRBJ1-1	TGCGCCAGCAAGGTCGGGGCTGAAGCTTTCTTT	CASKVGAEAFF
-	14	-	TRBV10-3	TRBJ2-7	TGTGCCATCAGTGGCAGGGAGTTTTCCTACGAGCAGTACTTC	CAISGREFSYEQYF
few	14	TRBD1	TRBV12-3/TRBV12-4	TRBJ1-2	TGTGCCAGCAGTTGGACAGGGGTGACCTATGGCTACACCTTC	CASSWTGVTYGYTF
few	14	-	TRBV4-1	TRBJ1-1	TGCGCCAGCAGCCATTTACAGGGGAACACTGAAGCTTTCTTT	CASSHLQGNTEAFF
-	14	TRBD1	TRBV12-3/TRBV12-4	TRBJ2-1	TGTGCCAGCAGATACGGGACAGCATACAATGAGCAGTTCTTC	CASRYGTAYNEQFF
few	15	-	TRBV12-3/TRBV12-4	TRBJ2-2	TGTGCCAGCAGTTTTTGGGGAGCCAACACCGGGGAGCTGTTTTTT	CASSFWGANTGELFF
many	18	-	TRBV7-2	TRBJ2-6	TGTGCCAGCAGCCGAGCCTCTACACAGAACTCTGGGGCCAACGTCCTGACTTTC	CASSRASTQNSGANVLTF